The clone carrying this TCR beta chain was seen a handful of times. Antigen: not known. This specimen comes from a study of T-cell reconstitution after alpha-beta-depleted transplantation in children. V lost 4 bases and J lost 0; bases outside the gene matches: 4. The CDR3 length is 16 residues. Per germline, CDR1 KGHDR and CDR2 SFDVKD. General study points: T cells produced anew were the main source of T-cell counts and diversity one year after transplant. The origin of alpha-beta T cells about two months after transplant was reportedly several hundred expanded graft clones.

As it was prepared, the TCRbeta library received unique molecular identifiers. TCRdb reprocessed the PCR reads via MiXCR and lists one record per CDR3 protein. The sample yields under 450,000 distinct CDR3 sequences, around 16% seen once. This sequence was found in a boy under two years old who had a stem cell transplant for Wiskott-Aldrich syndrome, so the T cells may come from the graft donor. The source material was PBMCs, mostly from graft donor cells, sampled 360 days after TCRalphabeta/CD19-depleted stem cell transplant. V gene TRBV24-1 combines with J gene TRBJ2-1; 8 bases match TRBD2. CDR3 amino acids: CATSDPGGASYNEQFF. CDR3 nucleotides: TGTGCCACCAGTGACCCGGGGGGGGCCTCCTACAATGAGCAGTTCTTC.